This T cell receptor (beta chain) derives from a study of T cell responses to AZD1222 COVID-19 vaccine. Background on the study: Second-dose groups at about 4 or about 12 weeks were pooled.

Germline V gives CDR1 LNHDA, CDR2 SQIVND (reference sequence). The CDR3 is made up of 16 amino acids. V was cut by 5 bases and J by 0 bases, with 14 bases left in between. The data were produced by immunoSEQ multiplex PCR, yet TCRdb's version contains in-frame clones alone and is incomplete. This table has about 170,000 clones, more than 90% appearing once. General study findings and limits: Donors were mostly white British, more females; clonal diversity possibly underestimated. Seropositive status at baseline applied to only five to seven AZD1222 recipients.

With regard to this clone: No antigen is known for it.

The rearrangement joins TRBV19 to TRBJ2-4; possible D gene TRBD2, 6 bases. The specimen comprised peripheral blood, sampled on day 0 of AZD1222 vaccination. The TCR was taken from an adult in good health. Here the CDR3 DNA reads TGTGCCAGTAGTCCCCCCCGAGCGGGAGCCAAAAACATTCAGTACTTC. It codes for CASSPPRAGAKNIQYF.